The 26 T cell receptor beta chains below were found in one sample sequenced in a study of chronic HIV infection and antiretroviral therapy (dated by TCRdb to between 2015 and 2017). Receptor libraries were prepared by 5' RACE. This sample was sequenced with an Illumina MiSeq. TCRdb redid the processing of the public reads, applying fastp at Q25 and MiXCR, and retained in-frame beta chains. Rows with one shared CDR3 protein collapse into an entry with the most common genes and DNA. A total of over 40,000 distinct CDR3 sequences appear in this sample, about a fifth of them only once. The top ten hold 2.8% of the sample. Sequencing was performed on peripheral blood. The receptors stem from an adult who had HIV and had not received antiretroviral therapy, or was an uninfected healthy control (not recorded which).

The chain employs TRBV5-1 and TRBJ2-7, with D perhaps TRBD2 (6 bases). Trimming cost V 2 bases and J 0 bases, with 12 bases left between them. From germline, CDR1 is SGHRS and CDR2 YFSETQ. The CDR3 consists of 15 residues. The CDR3 loop reads CASSLIPGGSYEQYF. CDR3 nucleotides: TGCGCCAGCAGCTTAATCCCCGGGGGCTCCTACGAGCAGTACTTC.

This clonotype has a handful of counts. This chain joins TRBV7-6 and TRBJ2-3; no firm D call. Germline V lookup: CDR1 SGHVS, CDR2 FNYEAQ. This CDR3 comprises 18 residues. V was clipped by 5 bases and J by 0 bases, with 21 bases between them. CDR3 DNA: TGTGCCAGCAGCCCTTCGAATCTCCATGGATCTAGCACAGATACGCAGTATTTT. Translated: CASSPSNLHGSSTDTQYF.

V gene TRBV6-5 combines with J gene TRBJ1-1, with D perhaps matching TRBD1 (6 bases). The CDR3 is made up of 14 amino acids. V lost 2 bases and J 6 bases, leaving 13 bases between the germline ends. Germline lookup yields CDR1 MNHEY and CDR2 SVGAGI. The CDR3 DNA reads TGTGCCAGCAGTTACGGGGGCAAAATCGCTGAAGCTTTCTTT. Translated: CASSYGGKIAEAFF.

The chain uses TRBV6-4 and TRBJ2-1, with D unclear. Trimming removed 5 bases from V and 3 bases from J, with 8 bases in between. CDR1 is MRHNA, CDR2 SNTAGT, per germline. The CDR3 has 13 residues. The CDR3 DNA sequence: TGTGCCAGCAGTCTCGACTTCTACAATGAGCAGTTCTTC. Translated: CASSLDFYNEQFF.

This clonotype has more than one count but fewer than ten. CDR3 sequence: CASSLAQGVFGYTF. CDR3 DNA sequence: TGTGCCAGCAGTTTGGCACAGGGTGTCTTTGGCTACACCTTC. The V call is TRBV27, the J call TRBJ1-2, with a possible D match to TRBD1 (6 bases). This CDR3 has 14 residues. Germline lookup yields CDR1 MNHEY and CDR2 SMNVEV (reference sequence). With 3 bases removed from V and 7 bases from J, the gap between germline ends came to 15 bases.

This clonotype was observed a few times. This rearrangement joins TRBV28 to TRBJ2-3; 9 bases are shared with TRBD2. This CDR3 is 13 amino acids long. Trimming cost V 7 bases and J 4 bases; bases outside gene matches: 3. Germline loops: CDR1 MDHEN, CDR2 SYDVKM. CDR3 region: CASILAGSDTQYF. CDR3 coding DNA: TGTGCCAGCATACTAGCGGGCTCAGATACGCAGTATTTT.

This clonotype was observed a few times. The chain couples TRBV28 to TRBJ2-3; TRBD2 might be the D (6 bases). Trimming stripped 6 bases from V and 1 base from J, with 17 bases between. This CDR3 comprises 16 residues. In germline, CDR1 is MDHEN, CDR2 SYDVKM. CDR3 bases: TGTGCCAGCAGCTCCGGGAGCGCAGCTGGCACAGATACGCAGTATTTT. This sequence encodes CASSSGSAAGTDTQYF.

This clonotype showed up just a few times. The rearrangement joins TRBV2 to TRBJ1-3; 8 nucleotides line up with TRBD1. The V gene end was trimmed by 8 bases and the J gene end by 0 bases; junction bases not matched to a gene: 3. This CDR3 is 14 amino acids long. CDR1 is SNHLY and CDR2 is FYNNEI in the germline V gene. Written as DNA, the CDR3 is TGTGCCAGCCTCGGACAGGGCTCTGGAAACACCATATATTTT. Translating gives CASLGQGSGNTIYF.

The V and J genes are TRBV27 and TRBJ2-2; D may correspond to TRBD1 or TRBD2 (5 bases each). V was trimmed by 8 bases and J by 0 bases, leaving 19 bases between them. The CDR3 is 17 amino acids. In germline, CDR1 is MNHEY, CDR2 SMNVEV (reference sequence). The CDR3 here is CASYPTPGTPNTGELFF. The CDR3 nucleotides read TGTGCCAGCTATCCTACCCCGGGGACCCCGAACACCGGGGAGCTGTTTTTT.

This clonotype was counted at least ten times. The genes are TRBV4-1 and TRBJ2-3, with D unclear. The CDR3 runs to 12 residues. CDR1 is MGHRA and CDR2 is YSYEKL in the germline V gene. The V and J ends lost 1 base and 6 bases respectively, with 5 bases between them. CDR3 amino acids: CASSQVLDTQYF. The CDR3 DNA sequence: TGCGCCAGCAGCCAAGTGCTGGATACGCAGTATTTT.

This clonotype was seen more than once but under ten times. The J gene is TRBJ2-3, the V gene TRBV5-4; no definite D call. Trimming took off 1 base at V and 4 bases at J, with 7 bases between the two ends. There are 13 residues in the CDR3. Germline CDR1 SGHNT, CDR2 YYREEE (reference sequence). CDR3 in amino acids: CASSLIEADTQYF. The DNA for the CDR3 is TGTGCCAGCAGCTTGATAGAGGCAGATACGCAGTATTTT.

The chain employs TRBV24-1 and TRBJ1-5; 9 bases align to TRBD1. Germline V gene data show CDR1 as KGHDR and CDR2 as SFDVKD. Unmatched junction bases numbered 14, after V lost 5 bases and J lost 7 bases. The CDR3 totals 17 residues. CDR3 sequence (DNA): TGTGCCACCAGTGGGGACAGGGAAACAGGACCGGGACAGCCCCAGCATTTT. This sequence encodes CATSGDRETGPGQPQHF.

This clonotype occurred a few times. The V call is TRBV13, the J call TRBJ2-4; D perhaps matches TRBD1 (6 bases). Germline V gene data show CDR1 as PRHDT and CDR2 as FYEKMQ (reference sequence). The CDR3 loop spans 13 amino acids. The V and J ends lost 5 bases and 4 bases respectively, with 9 bases between them. CDR3 sequence (DNA): TGTGCCAGCAGCGAAGGACAGAAAAACATTCAGTACTTC. Its protein is CASSEGQKNIQYF.

V and J are TRBV28 and TRBJ2-3, with TRBD2 matching over 12 bases. Germline CDR1 reads MDHEN; CDR2 reads SYDVKM. Trimming at V came to 4 bases and at J to 0 bases, leaving 5 bases not matched to a gene. The CDR3 spans 17 residues. In nucleotides, the CDR3 is TGTGCCAGCAGTTCCCCTCTAGCGGGAGGGAGCACAGATACGCAGTATTTT. This translates into CASSSPLAGGSTDTQYF.

In its sample, this clonotype was seen once. This chain uses TRBV9 with TRBJ2-7; TRBD2 aligns across 13 bases. From germline, CDR1 is SGDLS and CDR2 YYNGEE. The CDR3 spans 13 residues. Trimming at V came to 5 bases and at J to 5 bases, leaving 1 base not matched to a gene. The DNA for the CDR3 is TGTGCCAGCAGTGGGACTAGCGGGAACGAGCAGTACTTC. Protein sequence: CASSGTSGNEQYF.

This sequence joins TRBV7-9 and TRBJ2-2; 11 positions agree with TRBD1. There are 13 residues in the CDR3. Germline V CDR1 and CDR2: SEHNR, FQNEAQ (reference sequence). CDR3 sequence reads: CVARTGGGGELFF. The CDR3 region has the DNA TGTGTCGCCCGGACAGGGGGCGGCGGGGAGCTGTTTTTT.

This chain links TRBV4-2 with TRBJ2-3; 7 positions match TRBD2. Germline values: CDR1 LGHNA, CDR2 YNFKEQ. The CDR3 is 16 amino acids. J gave up 6 bases and V 5 bases, and 14 bases lay outside the gene matches. CDR3 protein: CASSWIGGRDEDTQYF. The CDR3, as DNA: TGTGCCAGCAGCTGGATCGGCGGGAGAGATGAGGATACGCAGTATTTT.

V usage is TRBV27 and J usage is TRBJ2-2; 12 bases line up with TRBD2. After removal of 5 bases from V and 6 bases from J, the junction contained 7 bases not matched to a gene. Germline V gives CDR1 MNHEY, CDR2 SMNVEV (reference sequence). The CDR3 runs 16 residues. CDR3 in amino acids: CASSRQRLAGAGELFF. CDR3 nucleotides: TGTGCCAGCAGTCGACAACGACTAGCGGGAGCCGGGGAGCTGTTTTTT.

This chain joins TRBV28 and TRBJ1-6; D gene uncertain. The CDR3 extends over 12 amino acids. Per germline, CDR1 MDHEN and CDR2 SYDVKM. V lost 7 bases, J lost 5 bases, and 6 bases lay in between. The CDR3 loop is CASKGNNSPLHF. CDR3 bases: TGTGCCAGCAAGGGCAATAATTCACCCCTCCACTTT.

The rearrangement joins TRBV4-1 to TRBJ2-5, with 8 positions matching TRBD2. Trimming removed 1 base from V and 0 bases from J; junction bases left unmatched: 10. Germline V gene data show CDR1 as MGHRA and CDR2 as YSYEKL. The CDR3 extends over 18 amino acids. This CDR3 is CASSQGPRGGGYQETQYF. As DNA, the CDR3 is TGCGCCAGCAGCCAAGGTCCTAGAGGCGGGGGGTACCAAGAGACCCAGTACTTC.

This chain connects TRBV23-1 to TRBJ1-6; D call uncertain. Being an ORF, TRBV23-1 has a function that is uncertain. The CDR3 sequence is 17 residues long. Trimming took 0 bases from V and 7 from J, leaving 16 bases between them. Here the CDR3 DNA reads TGCGCCAGCAGTCAATCGAGGACCCTGATGGGGAATTCACCCCTCCACTTT. Translation gives CASSQSRTLMGNSPLHF.

This clonotype showed up just a few times. This chain links TRBV25-1 with TRBJ2-7; 8 positions agree with TRBD1. With V trimmed by 1 base and J by 5 bases, 7 bases remained unmatched. Germline values: CDR1 MGHDK, CDR2 SYGVNS. The CDR3 runs to 15 residues. The CDR3 region has the DNA TGTGCCAGCAGTGAATTGAGACAGGGGTTCCACGAGCAGTACTTC. It codes for CASSELRQGFHEQYF.

This clonotype was recorded a few times. This chain joins TRBV11-1 and TRBJ2-7, with a weak D call TRBD2 (5 bases). This CDR3 has 12 residues. Trimming left V 3 bases short and J 9 bases short, with 12 bases between. From germline, CDR1 is SGHAT and CDR2 FQDESV (reference sequence). CDR3 nucleotide sequence: TGTGCCAGCAGCTTTCTAGGAAGCGGGCAGTACTTC. It specifies CASSFLGSGQYF.

This CDR3 is CASRSGSRDKAKNIQYF. CDR3 nucleotides: TGTGCCAGCAGGTCCGGGTCCAGGGATAAAGCCAAAAACATTCAGTACTTC. This rearrangement joins TRBV6-5 to TRBJ2-4, with TRBD1 as a possible D gene (5 bases). Deletions cut 6 bases from V and 0 bases from J, with 18 bases between. Germline CDR1 reads MNHEY; CDR2 reads SVGAGI. The CDR3 loop spans 17 amino acids.

This sequence joins TRBV3-1 and TRBJ1-2; D ambiguous. V gave up 6 bases and J gave up 8 bases, with 13 bases separating them. Germline V lookup: CDR1 LGHDT, CDR2 YNNKEL (reference sequence). The CDR3 contains 12 residues. The CDR3 DNA reads TGTGCCAGCAGTCAAACTTTGGGAGGCTACACCTTC. It translates to CASSQTLGGYTF.

V usage is TRBV29-1 and J usage is TRBJ2-1; TRBD2 is a possible D gene (6 bases). This CDR3 spans 13 amino acids. Germline V gene lookup returns CDR1 SQVTM and CDR2 ANQGSEA. V dropped 5 bases and J dropped 3 bases, with 11 bases sitting between them. The CDR3 here is CSVSGGSYNEQFF. As DNA, the CDR3 is TGCAGCGTTAGTGGAGGGAGCTACAATGAGCAGTTCTTC.